These 31 T cell receptor beta chains were all obtained from the same sample, sequenced in a study of shared clonotypes between healthy human individuals. Some clones are missing from TCRdb's copy, which holds only in-frame ones; the method was immunoSEQ multiplex PCR. The sample consists of fewer than 850,000 clones, 90% of them appearing once. Input material: memory CD8+ T cells from PBMCs. Subset: CD45RO+ cells pooled with CCR7-negative TemRA cells. These receptors originate from a man younger than 35 in good health. Some clones in this sample may be carry-over from other donors' samples.

This clone was seen once. The chain joins TRBV27 to TRBJ2-7; TRBD2 matches 10 bases. This CDR3 has 20 amino acids. Germline trimming cut 3 bases from V and 2 bases from J; bases unmatched to any gene: 19. Germline-derived CDR1 and CDR2 are MNHEY and SMNVEV (reference sequence). CDR3 in DNA: TGTGCCAGCAGTTTCCGAGATACTAGCGGGATCTGGCCTTCCACCTACGAGCAGTACTTC. Translating gives CASSFRDTSGIWPSTYEQYF.

V gene TRBV7-9 combines with J gene TRBJ2-5; D call uncertain. V shed 2 bases and J shed 5 bases, with 6 bases lying between them. The CDR3 length is 12 residues. Germline assignment: CDR1 SEHNR and CDR2 FQNEAQ (reference sequence). The CDR3 nucleotides read TGTGCCAGCAGCTTATTGAGGGAGACCCAGTACTTC. Translation gives CASSLLRETQYF.

This clone appeared once. V usage is TRBV11-2 and J usage is TRBJ2-7, with D hard to call. The germline V gene has CDR1 SGHAT and CDR2 FQNNGV. This CDR3 comprises 12 residues. Deletions cut 5 bases from V and 3 bases from J, with 8 bases between. Here the CDR3 reads CASSPDIYEQYF. CDR3 sequence (DNA): TGTGCCAGCAGCCCCGACATCTACGAGCAGTACTTC.

V usage is TRBV4-2 and J usage is TRBJ2-7, with D possibly TRBD2 on 5 matching bases. The germline V and J ends were trimmed by 5 bases and 0 bases, with 14 bases remaining between them. Germline CDR1 is LGHNA and CDR2 is YNFKEQ. The CDR3 length is 15 residues. The CDR3 DNA sequence: TGTGCCAGCAGCGATGGGAGTAGCGCCTCCTACGAGCAGTACTTC. Encoded protein: CASSDGSSASYEQYF.

This chain uses TRBV6-1 with TRBJ1-1; D is undetermined. The CDR3 is made up of 15 amino acids. Germline V lookup: CDR1 MNHNS, CDR2 SASEGT. Between the trimmed V and J ends, which lost 2 bases and 4 bases, there was a span of 14 bases. CDR3: CASSEWKGKITEAFF. In DNA, the CDR3 is TGTGCCAGCAGTGAATGGAAAGGGAAGATCACTGAAGCTTTCTTT.

The rearrangement uses TRBV7-9 and TRBJ2-5; no clear D gene. The CDR3 contains 13 residues. Trimming shortened V by 3 bases and J by 5 bases, and 10 bases separated the two germline ends. In germline, CDR1 is SEHNR, CDR2 FQNEAQ (reference sequence). The CDR3 DNA reads TGTGCCAGCAGCTTGTTAATAGTGGAGACCCAGTACTTC. It translates to CASSLLIVETQYF.

The CDR3 bases are TGTGCCAGCAGCCAAGAACGGAGGGACTCCTACTATGGCTACACCTTC. Translating gives CASSQERRDSYYGYTF. The gene calls are TRBV5-4 and TRBJ1-2; weak D call: TRBD1 (5 bases). The CDR3 is made up of 16 amino acids. Trimming left V 4 bases short and J 3 bases short, with 19 bases between. Germline V gene sequence: CDR1 SGHNT, CDR2 YYREEE (reference sequence).

The chain combines TRBV27 with TRBJ2-2; TRBD1 aligns across 8 bases. Per germline, CDR1 MNHEY and CDR2 SMNVEV (reference sequence). The V segment lost 5 bases and the J segment 2 bases; nucleotides outside the gene matches: 10. The length of the CDR3 is 17 residues. CDR3 residues: CASSHWAGGSNTGELFF. CDR3 bases: TGTGCCAGCAGTCATTGGGCAGGGGGCTCAAACACCGGGGAGCTGTTTTTT.

The gene calls are TRBV19 and TRBJ2-2; D not certain. V gave up 3 bases and J gave up 6 bases, with 8 bases separating them. Germline lookup yields CDR1 LNHDA and CDR2 SQIVND (reference sequence). This CDR3 contains 13 residues. CDR3 amino acids: CASSIEAAGELFF. CDR3 coding DNA: TGTGCCAGTAGTATTGAGGCAGCCGGGGAGCTGTTTTTT.

This chain joins TRBV28 and TRBJ1-4; the D gene is possibly TRBD1 (5 bases). This CDR3 is 15 amino acids long. The V end was cut by 6 bases, the J end by 8 bases, with 19 bases between. Germline CDR1 MDHEN, CDR2 SYDVKM. The DNA of the CDR3 is TGTGCCAGCAGCCACCGCAGGGTAGGGTTGGAAAAACTGTTTTTT. Protein: CASSHRRVGLEKLFF.

V is TRBV5-1 and J is TRBJ1-1; 8 bases agree with TRBD1. Trimming removed 3 bases from V and 5 bases from J; junction bases left unmatched: 6. CDR3 length equals 14 residues. Germline CDR1 reads SGHRS; CDR2 reads YFSETQ. The CDR3 DNA sequence: TGCGCCAGCAGCTATAGGACAGGGCATACTGAAGCTTTCTTT. This sequence encodes CASSYRTGHTEAFF.

The chain couples TRBV27 to TRBJ1-2; TRBD1 is a possible D gene (6 bases). CDR3 length: 13 residues. Germline lookup yields CDR1 MNHEY and CDR2 SMNVEV (reference sequence). V lost 3 bases and J 3 bases, leaving 8 bases between the germline ends. CDR3 residues: CASSFNRDYGYTF. The CDR3 DNA follows: TGTGCCAGCAGTTTCAACAGGGACTATGGCTACACCTTC.

As regards this clone: Germline is not matched at one junction end, which may reflect a read error. The chain has TRBV2 and TRBJ1-4, with D unresolved. Germline V gene lookup returns CDR1 SNHLY and CDR2 FYNNEI. The CDR3 spans 13 residues. As DNA, the CDR3 is TGTGCCGGCAGTGTGCTAACTAATGAAAAACTGTTTTTT. Translation: CAGSVLTNEKLFF.

J is TRBJ1-1 and V is TRBV29-1, with TRBD1 matching 7 bases. J gave up 1 base and V 6 bases, and 11 bases lay outside the gene matches. This CDR3 has 15 residues. CDR1 and CDR2 (germline): SQVTM, ANQGSEA. CDR3 region: CSVQGGGLANTEAFF. The CDR3 DNA reads TGCAGCGTCCAGGGGGGGGGACTAGCGAACACTGAAGCTTTCTTT.

This rearrangement joins TRBV9 to TRBJ2-3; D possibly corresponds to TRBD1 (6 bases). Trimming took off 7 bases at V and 1 base at J, with 13 bases between the two ends. Germline V lookup: CDR1 SGDLS, CDR2 YYNGEE. The CDR3 consists of 14 residues. The DNA for the CDR3 is TGTGCCAGCGCCGAGTCAGGGGGCACAGATACGCAGTATTTT. Translated: CASAESGGTDTQYF.

The V call is TRBV30, the J call TRBJ2-7, with unresolved D. Germline CDR1 is GTSNPN and CDR2 is SVGIG (reference sequence). This CDR3 region has 11 residues. CDR3 bases: TGTGCTGCCCTAGTCTTCCACGAGCAGTACTTC. The encoded protein is CAALVFHEQYF.

The J gene is TRBJ2-7, the V gene TRBV5-5; TRBD1 is a possible D gene (5 bases). V lost 4 bases, J lost 3 bases, and 17 bases lay in between. CDR1 and CDR2 (germline): SGHKS, YYEKEE (reference sequence). This CDR3 is built from 15 residues. The CDR3 is CASSDRQKYNYEQYF. The CDR3, as DNA: TGTGCCAGCAGCGATCGACAGAAATACAACTACGAGCAGTACTTC.

A few counts support this clone. V is TRBV28 and J is TRBJ1-5; D uncertain. Trimming shortened V by 4 bases and J by 0 bases, and 7 bases separated the two germline ends. The CDR3 is made up of 14 amino acids. The germline V gene has CDR1 MDHEN and CDR2 SYDVKM. The chain's CDR3 is CASSSPYSNQPQHF. The DNA of the CDR3 is TGTGCCAGCAGTTCACCGTATAGCAATCAGCCCCAGCATTTT.

A remark on this clone: This may arise from a read error, as a much more abundant clone is one base away. Other DNA sequences within the sample encode an identical CDR3. The gene calls are TRBV27 and TRBJ1-5, with 8 bases that match TRBD1. The CDR3 loop spans 14 amino acids. Germline V CDR1 and CDR2: MNHEY, SMNVEV (reference sequence). The ends lost 6 bases at V and 3 bases at J; junction bases unmatched: 4. The chain's CDR3 is CASSQGADNQPQHF. The CDR3 DNA sequence: TGTGCCAGCAGCCAGGGGGCCGACAATCAGCCCCAGCATTTT.

This clone has only one observation. The V gene is TRBV29-1, the J gene TRBJ2-7, with D possibly being TRBD2 (6 bases). The CDR3 contains 14 residues. The V and J ends lost 6 bases and 3 bases respectively, with 18 bases between them. Germline lookup yields CDR1 SQVTM and CDR2 ANQGSEA. The chain's CDR3 is CSVSGGVRGYEQYF. DNA of the CDR3: TGCAGCGTCTCTGGAGGGGTGAGGGGCTACGAGCAGTACTTC.

As regards this clone: One junction end does not reproduce the germline sequence, and a read error may be involved. The rearrangement uses TRBV11-2 and TRBJ2-7; D tentatively reads TRBD1 or TRBD2 (6 bases each). This CDR3 comprises 15 residues. The germline gives CDR1 SGHAT, CDR2 FQNNGV. The CDR3, as DNA: TGTGCCAGCAGCCTAGAACCGGGGGCGGACTACGAGCAGTACTTC. Its protein is CASSLEPGADYEQYF.

The chain links TRBV11-1 to TRBJ1-5; possibly TRBD1 for D (5 bases). This CDR3 region has 13 residues. Germline values: CDR1 SGHAT, CDR2 FQDESV (reference sequence). The V gene lost 2 bases and the J gene lost 7 bases, with 9 bases spanning the gap. This chain's CDR3 is CASSLSRAQPQHF. DNA of the CDR3: TGTGCCAGCAGCTTATCCAGGGCCCAGCCCCAGCATTTT.

The rearrangement joins TRBV27 to TRBJ2-7; D tentatively reads TRBD1 or TRBD2 (5 bases each). Per the germline V gene, CDR1 is MNHEY and CDR2 is SMNVEV (reference sequence). Trimming left V 9 bases short and J 6 bases short, with 12 bases between. The CDR3 contains 11 residues. In DNA, the CDR3 is TGTGCCAGGGTAAGAGGGGCCGAGCAGTACTTC. Translated: CARVRGAEQYF.

In this sample, this clone turned up once. CDR3: CASRVTGGNNEQFF. The DNA for the CDR3 is TGTGCCAGCAGGGTTACAGGGGGGAACAATGAGCAGTTCTTC. V and J are TRBV28 and TRBJ2-1; the match to TRBD1 covers 8 bases. J was trimmed by 5 bases and V by 6 bases; bases with no gene match: 6. Germline-derived CDR1 and CDR2 are MDHEN and SYDVKM. The CDR3 spans 14 residues.

This clone has just one count. J is TRBJ2-7 and V is TRBV7-7; D remains ambiguous. The V gene's germline CDR1 is SSHAT and CDR2 FNYEAQ (reference sequence). Trimming shortened V by 4 bases and J by 7 bases, and 14 bases separated the two germline ends. CDR3 length equals 13 residues. As DNA, the CDR3 is TGTGCCAGCAGCTGGGTGATAGGGCGGGAGCAGTACTTC. It codes for CASSWVIGREQYF.

V gene TRBV4-1 combines with J gene TRBJ2-5, with a tentative D call TRBD2 (6 bases). Per germline, CDR1 MGHRA and CDR2 YSYEKL. CDR3 size: 16 residues. V lost 5 bases to trimming and J lost 5 bases, with 21 bases between them. CDR3 sequence (DNA): TGCGCCAGCAGCTCCCGCACGAGCGGGTATGGGGAGACCCAGTACTTC. This encodes CASSSRTSGYGETQYF.

This chain connects TRBV28 to TRBJ2-7; the D gene is possibly TRBD1 (6 bases). This CDR3 is 16 amino acids long. Trimming stripped 6 bases from V and 7 bases from J, with 25 bases between. In germline, CDR1 is MDHEN, CDR2 SYDVKM. The chain's CDR3 is CASSLFGTPLRLEQYF. As DNA, the CDR3 is TGTGCCAGCAGCCTGTTCGGGACACCCCTAAGGTTGGAGCAGTACTTC. Full variable domain (remainder filled in from reference TRBV28 and TRBJ2-7): DVKVTQSSRYLVKRTGEKVFLECVQDMDHENMFWYRQDPGLGLRLIYFSYDVKMKEKGDIPEGYSVSREKKERFSLILESASTNQTSMYLCASSLFGTPLRLEQYFGPGTRLTVT.

Comment on this clone: Other nucleotide sequences from this sample produce the same CDR3. This chain uses TRBV7-3 with TRBJ2-7; D possibly corresponds to TRBD2 (6 bases). V lost 5 bases, J lost 0 bases, and 11 bases lay in between. The CDR3 extends over 14 amino acids. Germline V gene data show CDR1 as SGHTA and CDR2 as FQGTGA. The CDR3 is CASSPGGHSYEQYF. Here the CDR3 DNA reads TGTGCCAGCAGCCCCGGAGGGCACTCCTACGAGCAGTACTTC.

J is TRBJ2-7 and V is TRBV5-8; 9 positions match TRBD1. This CDR3 has 15 residues. Germline CDR1 and CDR2: SGHTS and YDEGEE. With V trimmed by 3 bases and J by 5 bases, 9 bases remained unmatched. DNA for the CDR3: TGTGCCAGCAGCTCAGCCCGACAGGGGGTTGACGAGCAGTACTTC. It translates to CASSSARQGVDEQYF.

Only one count was recorded for this clone. CDR3 DNA sequence: TGTGCCAGCAGCCCGACTGGGGGCACAGATACGCAGTATTTT. Translating it yields CASSPTGGTDTQYF. The chain employs TRBV7-3 and TRBJ2-3; no clear D. The germline V gene encodes CDR1 SGHTA and CDR2 FQGTGA. The CDR3 runs to 14 residues. Trimming took off 5 bases at V and 1 base at J, with 10 bases between the two ends.

The V gene is TRBV13, the J gene TRBJ2-7; D may match TRBD1 or TRBD2 (5 bases each). The CDR3 sequence is 19 residues long. Trimming left V 5 bases short and J 0 bases short, with 26 bases between. The germline V gene encodes CDR1 PRHDT and CDR2 FYEKMQ (reference sequence). CDR3: CASSILHRGGGKSSYEQYF. Written as DNA, the CDR3 is TGTGCCAGCAGCATACTACATCGGGGTGGGGGTAAGAGCTCCTACGAGCAGTACTTC.